This TCR beta chain was sequenced for a study of regulatory T cells in long-lasting Graves disease. General study points: Persistent Graves' patients showed less TCR diversity than newly diagnosed patients showed.

Both iRepertoire HTBI primers and Arm-PCR of CDR3 regions were used to build the TCR beta libraries. Original handling: Analysis of the samples identified 50 to 65 TRBV and 14 TRBJ segments. From the multiplex PCR reads, TCRdb called clonotypes with MiXCR, one entry per CDR3 protein. The V and J calls here are based on TCRdb, not the publication. The sample has about 430,000 distinct CDR3 sequences, roughly 23% seen once. Details on this clonotype: Its specificity is not known.

Time point defined: persistent/refractory GD, antithyroid drugs over 5 years with positive TRAb. The TCR library was made from RNA extracted from PBMCs. An endocrinology department located in Xi'an, China, was where the patients came from. V shed 6 bases and J shed 4 bases, with 15 bases lying between them. Germline V CDR1 and CDR2: MDHEN, SYDVKM. CDR3 size: 14 residues. The receptor was isolated from a female donor with Graves disease. The rearrangement uses TRBV28 and TRBJ1-2; D may be TRBD1 (5 bases). The sample here was peripheral blood mononuclear cells (PBMCs), taken when the disease was refractory, from a patient treated with antithyroid drugs. CDR3 sequence reads: CASSQPGTSYGYTF. The CDR3 coding sequence is TGTGCCAGCAGCCAGCCCGGGACGTCCTATGGCTACACCTTC.